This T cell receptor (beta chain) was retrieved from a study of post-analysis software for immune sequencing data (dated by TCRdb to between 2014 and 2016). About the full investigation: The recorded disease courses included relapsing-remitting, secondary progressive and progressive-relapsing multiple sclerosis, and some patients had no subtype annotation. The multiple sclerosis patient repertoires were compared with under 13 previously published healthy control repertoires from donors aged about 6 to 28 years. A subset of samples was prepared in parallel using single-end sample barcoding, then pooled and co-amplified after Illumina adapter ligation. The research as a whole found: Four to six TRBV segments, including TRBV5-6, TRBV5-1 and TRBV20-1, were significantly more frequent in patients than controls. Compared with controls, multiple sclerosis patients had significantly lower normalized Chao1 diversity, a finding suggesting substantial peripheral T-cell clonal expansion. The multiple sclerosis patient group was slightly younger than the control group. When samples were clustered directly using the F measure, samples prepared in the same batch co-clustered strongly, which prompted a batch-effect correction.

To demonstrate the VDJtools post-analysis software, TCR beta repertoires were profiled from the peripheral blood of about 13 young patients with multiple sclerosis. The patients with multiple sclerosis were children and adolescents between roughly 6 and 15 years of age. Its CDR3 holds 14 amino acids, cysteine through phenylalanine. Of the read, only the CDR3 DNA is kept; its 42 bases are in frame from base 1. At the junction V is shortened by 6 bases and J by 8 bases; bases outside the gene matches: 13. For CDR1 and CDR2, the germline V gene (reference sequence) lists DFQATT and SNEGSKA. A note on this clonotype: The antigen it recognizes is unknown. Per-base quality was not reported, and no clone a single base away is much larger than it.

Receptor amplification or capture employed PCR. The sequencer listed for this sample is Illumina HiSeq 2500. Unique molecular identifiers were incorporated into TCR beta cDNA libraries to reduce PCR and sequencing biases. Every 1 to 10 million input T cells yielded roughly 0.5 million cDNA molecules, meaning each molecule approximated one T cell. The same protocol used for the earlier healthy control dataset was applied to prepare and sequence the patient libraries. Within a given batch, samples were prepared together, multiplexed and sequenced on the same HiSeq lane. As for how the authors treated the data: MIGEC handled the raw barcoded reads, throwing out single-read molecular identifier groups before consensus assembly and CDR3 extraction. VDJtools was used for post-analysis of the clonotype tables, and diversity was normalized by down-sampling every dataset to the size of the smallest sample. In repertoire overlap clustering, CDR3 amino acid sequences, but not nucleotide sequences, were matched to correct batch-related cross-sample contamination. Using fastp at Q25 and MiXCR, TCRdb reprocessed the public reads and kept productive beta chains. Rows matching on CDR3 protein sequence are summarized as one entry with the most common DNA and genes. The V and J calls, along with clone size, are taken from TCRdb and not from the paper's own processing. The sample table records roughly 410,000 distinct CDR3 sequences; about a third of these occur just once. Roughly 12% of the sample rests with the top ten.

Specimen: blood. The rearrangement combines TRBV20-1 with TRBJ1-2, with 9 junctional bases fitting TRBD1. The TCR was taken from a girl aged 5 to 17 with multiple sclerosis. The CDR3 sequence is CSANPGQGRYGYTF. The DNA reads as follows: TGCAGTGCCAACCCCGGACAGGGGAGGTACGGCTACACCTTC.